This note documents a single T cell receptor (beta chain) sequence. This clonotype was seen a handful of times. The clone's antigen remains unknown. No qualities accompany the bases; no much larger clone lies one base away. This specimen belongs to a study of T cell repertoires in cytomegalovirus infection (dated by TCRdb to between 2018 and 2021). About the investigation overall: The peptide stimulations were aimed at well-studied HLA-B-restricted epitopes as well as recently identified HLA-C-restricted CMV epitopes, whose presentation resists viral immunomodulation. Donor HLA type was relevant to the analysis, because carriage of CMV infection together with the matching HLA type was indicated by public TCR beta signatures. General conclusions and limits of the study: In both this cohort and an independent roughly 400-donor cohort, the cumulative frequency of public TCR beta family members distinguished carriers of CMV infection plus the relevant HLA type. The ex vivo response was dominated by HLA-C-restricted CMV-specific TCR beta clonotypes, and the single most frequent clonotype in two of eight donors was supplied by these HLA-C-restricted clonotypes.

What this sample's treatment or condition label stands for: in vitro stimulation with specific CMV peptide epitopes to enrich CMV-specific T cells. Compared with germline, V lacks 5 bases and J lacks 5 bases; bases without a gene match: 12. Its CDR3 holds 17 amino acids, cysteine through phenylalanine. The retained sequence is limited to the CDR3, 51 bases, with the frame set at the first base. Reading the germline V gene gives CDR1 MNHEY and CDR2 SVGEGT. TCRdb shows the sequencer as Illumina HiSeq 1500. TCRdb handled the public reads itself, with Q25 trimming in fastp and clone calling in MiXCR, and kept productive beta chains. Rows merge per CDR3 protein into single entries with the most common DNA and genes. In all, the sample holds about 740,000 distinct CDR3 sequences, and roughly 30% of those were seen once. In total, the top ten clones hold 15% to 20% of the sample.

This chain joins TRBV6-2 or TRBV6-3 to TRBJ2-5, with 12 bases in between that match TRBD2. The clonotype comes from a human donor in good health (CMV status not recorded). Some clones in this sample may be carry-over from other donors' samples. The sequences come from cultured PBMCs, collected from culture after CMV antigen stimulation. The CDR3 in this case is CASSPTRLAGVVETQYF. The nucleotide sequence is TGTGCCAGCAGTCCGACAAGACTAGCGGGAGTCGTGGAGACCCAGTACTTC.